Presented here are 5 T cell receptor beta chains from one specimen sequenced in a study of cytomegalovirus exposure and HLA in healthy donors. Assay used: immunoSEQ multiplex PCR; TCRdb lists only in-frame clones, some missing. The data contain 300,000 to 400,000 clones, 86% of them seen just once; the ten biggest clones take up under 0.95%. The sequenced material came from PBMCs. The receptors come from a woman in her late teens or twenties in good health and CMV-seronegative.

The CDR3 here is CASSLGGPPYEQYF. The DNA for the CDR3 is TGTGCCAGCAGTTTAGGCGGGCCGCCCTACGAGCAGTACTTC. This chain joins TRBV27 and TRBJ2-7, with a tentative D call TRBD2 (5 bases). CDR3 length: 14 residues. Germline V lookup: CDR1 MNHEY, CDR2 SMNVEV (reference sequence). The germline V and J ends were trimmed by 2 bases and 2 bases, with 10 bases remaining between them.

This clone was seen more than once but under ten times. The chain joins TRBV27 to TRBJ2-7; TRBD1 agrees at 9 bases. V dropped 10 bases and J dropped 7; count of bases not matched to a gene: 8. The germline gives CDR1 MNHEY, CDR2 SMNVEV (reference sequence). The CDR3 is made up of 12 amino acids. CDR3 nucleotide sequence: TGTGCCACCCAACAGGGGGCCGGGGAGCAGTACTTC. Amino acids: CATQQGAGEQYF.

This clone was recorded once. The chain combines TRBV4-1 with TRBJ2-7; 10 bases are shared with TRBD1. Germline values: CDR1 MGHRA, CDR2 YSYEKL. Germline trimming cut 4 bases from V and 6 bases from J; bases unmatched to any gene: 9. The CDR3 extends over 15 amino acids. CDR3: CASSRARDRGSEQYF. The CDR3 DNA sequence: TGCGCCAGCAGCCGAGCCCGGGACAGGGGATCCGAGCAGTACTTC.

CDR3 region: CASSMGLAPTYNEQFF. CDR3 sequence (DNA): TGTGCCAGTAGTATGGGACTAGCGCCCACGTACAATGAGCAGTTCTTC. The chain employs TRBV19 and TRBJ2-1, with 10 bases identical to TRBD2. This CDR3 has 16 amino acids. CDR1 is LNHDA, CDR2 SQIVND, per germline (reference sequence). V dropped 3 bases and J dropped 4; count of bases not matched to a gene: 6.

The chain couples TRBV27 to TRBJ1-5; 11 positions match TRBD1. The CDR3 is 17 amino acids. Germline V gene sequence: CDR1 MNHEY, CDR2 SMNVEV (reference sequence). The J segment lost 5 bases and the V segment lost 4 bases, leaving 10 bases of the junction unmatched. The DNA for the CDR3 is TGTGCCAGCAGTTCAAATACAGGGACAGGGGGTGATCAGCCCCAGCATTTT. It translates to CASSSNTGTGGDQPQHF.